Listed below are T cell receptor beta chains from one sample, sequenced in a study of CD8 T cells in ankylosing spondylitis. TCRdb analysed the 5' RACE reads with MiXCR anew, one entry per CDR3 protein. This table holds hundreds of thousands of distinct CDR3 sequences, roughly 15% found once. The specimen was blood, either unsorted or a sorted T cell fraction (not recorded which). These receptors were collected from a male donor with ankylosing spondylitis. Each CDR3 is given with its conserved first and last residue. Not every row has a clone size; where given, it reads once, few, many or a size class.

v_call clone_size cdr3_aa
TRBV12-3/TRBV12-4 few CASSLRRGQSYEQYF
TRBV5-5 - CASSLGGRTREKLFF
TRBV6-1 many CASSEYRVAQPQHF
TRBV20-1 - CSAPQRGTDNEQFF
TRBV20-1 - CSAAGTSYEQYF
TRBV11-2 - CASTRQGAVNTEAFF
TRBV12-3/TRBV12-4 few CASSQGSPPGEKLFF
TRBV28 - CASSSPGQGETQYF
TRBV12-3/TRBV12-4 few CASSFGTVAEAFF
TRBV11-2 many CASSLGTRVDAFF
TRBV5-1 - CASSFGQLTSGELFF
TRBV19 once CASSIAGGRSNSPLHF
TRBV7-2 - CASSLGTLRTYNEQFF
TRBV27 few CASSLYGRDGYTF
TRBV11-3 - CASSLGGSDRETQYF
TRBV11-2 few CASSPERSRGSIAKNIQYF
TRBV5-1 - CASRSAGGANVLTF
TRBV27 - CASSSRPGRDYNEQFF
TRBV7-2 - CASSPGVRGQFF
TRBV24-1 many CATSGGNRGDIQYF
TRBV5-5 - CASGPGTGYRLPQHF
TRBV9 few CASSVRDWSYEQYF
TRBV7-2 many CASSPGLAGVAYEQYF
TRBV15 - CATSRDYGYTF
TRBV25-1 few CASSPPGVVSEQYF
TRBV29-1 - CSVEDPASGSTTDTQYF
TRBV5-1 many CASSSGTVSVGTEAFF
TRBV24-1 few CATSDLRGGDTDTQYF
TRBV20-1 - CSAPGGPGGNIQYF
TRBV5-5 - CASSRGLLRFEGKLFF
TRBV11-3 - CASSSLTRVGETQYF
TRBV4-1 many CASSHWDREGNEQFF
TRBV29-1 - CSVKDRAGDQPQHF
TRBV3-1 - CASSQDSSGVYEQYF
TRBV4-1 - CASSRPVPGYGTGELFF
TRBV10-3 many CAISENRQPQFF
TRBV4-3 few CASSRGLAEEQYF
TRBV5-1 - CASSLDVAGYQETQYF
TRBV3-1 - CASSQGKRPNEKLFF
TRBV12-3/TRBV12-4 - CASSLGGRAGQPQHF
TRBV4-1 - CASSQWGTGNSGNTIYF
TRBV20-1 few CSARGGSTDYGYTF